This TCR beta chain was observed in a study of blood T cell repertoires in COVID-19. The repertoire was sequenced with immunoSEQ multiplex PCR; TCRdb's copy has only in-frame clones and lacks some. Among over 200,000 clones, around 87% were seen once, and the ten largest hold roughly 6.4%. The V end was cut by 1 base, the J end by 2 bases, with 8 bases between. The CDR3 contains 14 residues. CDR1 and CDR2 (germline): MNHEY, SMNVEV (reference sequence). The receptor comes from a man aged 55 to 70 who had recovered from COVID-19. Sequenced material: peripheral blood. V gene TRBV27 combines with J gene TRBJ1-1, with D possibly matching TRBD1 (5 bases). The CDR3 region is CASSLWRDNTEAFF. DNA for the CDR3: TGTGCCAGCAGTTTATGGAGGGACAACACTGAAGCTTTCTTT.